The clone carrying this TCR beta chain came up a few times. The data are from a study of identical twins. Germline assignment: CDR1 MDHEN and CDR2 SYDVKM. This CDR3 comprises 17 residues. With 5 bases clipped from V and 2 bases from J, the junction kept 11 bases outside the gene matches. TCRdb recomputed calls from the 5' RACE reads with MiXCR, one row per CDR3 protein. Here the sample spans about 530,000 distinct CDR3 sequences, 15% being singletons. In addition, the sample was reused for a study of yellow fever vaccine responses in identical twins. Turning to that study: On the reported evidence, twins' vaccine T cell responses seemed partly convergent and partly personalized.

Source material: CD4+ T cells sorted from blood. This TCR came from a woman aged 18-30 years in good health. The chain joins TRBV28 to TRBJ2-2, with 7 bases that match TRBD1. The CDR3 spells CASSLLDWTGNTGELFF. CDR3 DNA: TGTGCCAGCAGTCTCCTAGATTGGACAGGAAACACCGGGGAGCTGTTTTTT.